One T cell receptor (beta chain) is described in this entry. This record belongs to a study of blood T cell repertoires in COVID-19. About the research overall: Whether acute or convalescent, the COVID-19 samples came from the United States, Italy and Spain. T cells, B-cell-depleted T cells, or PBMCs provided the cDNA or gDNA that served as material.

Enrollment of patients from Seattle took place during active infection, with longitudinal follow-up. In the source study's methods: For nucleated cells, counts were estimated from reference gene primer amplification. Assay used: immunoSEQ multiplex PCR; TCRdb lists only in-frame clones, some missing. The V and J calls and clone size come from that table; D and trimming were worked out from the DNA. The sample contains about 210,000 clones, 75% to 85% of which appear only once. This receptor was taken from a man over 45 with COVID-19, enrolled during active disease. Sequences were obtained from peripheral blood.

CDR3 in amino acids: CASSQSWNTEAFF. The CDR3 nucleotides are TGTGCCAGCAGCCAATCTTGGAACACTGAAGCTTTCTTT. The V gene is TRBV4-2, the J gene TRBJ1-1; D remains unclear. The CDR3 contains 13 residues. V lost 2 bases to trimming and J lost 1 base, with 5 bases between them. Germline CDR1 reads LGHNA; CDR2 reads YNFKEQ.